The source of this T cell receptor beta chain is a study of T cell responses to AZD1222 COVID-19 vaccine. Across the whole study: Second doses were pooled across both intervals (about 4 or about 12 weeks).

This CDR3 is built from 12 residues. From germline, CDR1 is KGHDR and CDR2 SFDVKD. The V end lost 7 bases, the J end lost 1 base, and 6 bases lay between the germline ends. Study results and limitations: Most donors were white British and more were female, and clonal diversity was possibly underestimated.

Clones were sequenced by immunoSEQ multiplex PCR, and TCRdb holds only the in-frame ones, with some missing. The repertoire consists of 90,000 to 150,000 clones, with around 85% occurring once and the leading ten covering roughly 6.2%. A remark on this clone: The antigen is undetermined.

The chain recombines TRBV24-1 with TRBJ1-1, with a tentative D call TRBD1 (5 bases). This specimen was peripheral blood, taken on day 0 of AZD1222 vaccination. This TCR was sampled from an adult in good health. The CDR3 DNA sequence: TGTGCCACCAGCGGACAGAACACTGAAGCTTTCTTT. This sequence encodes CATSGQNTEAFF.